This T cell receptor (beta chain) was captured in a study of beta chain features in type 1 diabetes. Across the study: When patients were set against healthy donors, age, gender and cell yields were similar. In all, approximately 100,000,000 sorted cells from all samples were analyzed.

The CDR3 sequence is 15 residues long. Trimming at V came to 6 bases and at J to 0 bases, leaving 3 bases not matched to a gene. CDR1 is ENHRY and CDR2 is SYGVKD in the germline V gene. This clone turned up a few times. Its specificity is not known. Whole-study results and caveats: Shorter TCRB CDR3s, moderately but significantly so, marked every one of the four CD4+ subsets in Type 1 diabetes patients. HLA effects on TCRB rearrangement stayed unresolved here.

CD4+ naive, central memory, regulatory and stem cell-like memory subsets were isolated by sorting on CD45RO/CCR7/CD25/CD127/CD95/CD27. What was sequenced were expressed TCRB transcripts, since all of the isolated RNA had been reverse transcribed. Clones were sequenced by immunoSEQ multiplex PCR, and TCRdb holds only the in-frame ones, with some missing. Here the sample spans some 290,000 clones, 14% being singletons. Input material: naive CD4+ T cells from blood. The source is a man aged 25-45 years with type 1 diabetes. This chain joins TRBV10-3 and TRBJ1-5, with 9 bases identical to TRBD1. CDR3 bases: TGTGCCATCAGCAAGGGACAGGGTAGCAATCAGCCCCAGCATTTT. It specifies CAISKGQGSNQPQHF.